The T cell receptor beta chain described here comes from a study of blood T cell repertoires in COVID-19. It was during active infection that Seattle patients were enrolled and then longitudinally followed. In the original processing: The assay estimated nucleated cells by amplifying reference gene primers. The assay was immunoSEQ multiplex PCR, and TCRdb's table has in-frame clones only and misses some. The V and J calls and the clone size are those of that table, but D and trimming were determined from the DNA. The table shows a few hundred thousand clones, with around 90% occurring only once. The CDR3 runs to 15 residues. The V segment lost 1 base and the J segment 5 bases; nucleotides outside the gene matches: 9. Germline CDR1 and CDR2: GTSNPN and SVGIG (reference sequence).

This clonotype was sampled from a woman aged 60-75 years with COVID-19, enrolled during active disease. This chain uses TRBV30 with TRBJ2-7; TRBD1 aligns across 9 bases. What was sequenced was peripheral blood. The CDR3 region has the DNA TGTGCCTGGAGTGGGTTAGGGACAGGGAAGAACGAGCAGTACTTC. It yields the protein CAWSGLGTGKNEQYF.